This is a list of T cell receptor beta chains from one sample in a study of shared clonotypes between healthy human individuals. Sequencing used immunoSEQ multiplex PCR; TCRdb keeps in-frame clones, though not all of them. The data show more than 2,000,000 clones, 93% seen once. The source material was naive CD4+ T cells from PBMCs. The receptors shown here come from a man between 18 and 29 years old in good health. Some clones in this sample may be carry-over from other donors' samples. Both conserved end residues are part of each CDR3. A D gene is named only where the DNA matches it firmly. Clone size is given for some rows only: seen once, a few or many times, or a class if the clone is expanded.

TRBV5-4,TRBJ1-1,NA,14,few,TGTGCCAGCAGCTTTACGCTCGGGAACACTGAAGCTTTCTTT,CASSFTLGNTEAFF
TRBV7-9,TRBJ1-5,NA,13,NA,TGTGCCAGCACCGTGGGGGTTAATCAGCCCCAGCATTTT,CASTVGVNQPQHF
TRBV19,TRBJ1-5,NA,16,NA,TGTGCCAGTAGTATAAGGCCCGAGGGCCTCGGGCAGCCCCAGCATTTT,CASSIRPEGLGQPQHF
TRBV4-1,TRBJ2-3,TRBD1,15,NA,TGCGCCAGCACGCGCTACGGGACAGGCACAGATACGCAGTATTTT,CASTRYGTGTDTQYF
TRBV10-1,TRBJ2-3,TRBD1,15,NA,TGCGCCAGCAGTGACAGGGGGCGTAGCACAGATACGCAGTATTTT,CASSDRGRSTDTQYF
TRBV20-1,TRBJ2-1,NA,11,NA,TGCAGTGCGTTGAAGGGCGATGAGCAGTTCTTC,CSALKGDEQFF
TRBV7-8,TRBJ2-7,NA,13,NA,TGTGCCAGCAGCTTAGCTCGGGGAGACGAGCAGTACTTC,CASSLARGDEQYF
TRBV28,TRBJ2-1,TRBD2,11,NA,TGTGCCAGCAGTCCCCGGGGGGATCCCCTCTTC,CASSPRGDPLF
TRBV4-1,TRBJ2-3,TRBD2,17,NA,TGCGCCAGCAGCCAAGATGCGAGCGGGAGGGGCACAGATACGCAGTATTTT,CASSQDASGRGTDTQYF
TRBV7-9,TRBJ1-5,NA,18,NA,TGTGCCAGCAGCTTTGTCGCCCGGAAGGGGGGCGGCAATCAGCCCCAGCATTTT,CASSFVARKGGGNQPQHF
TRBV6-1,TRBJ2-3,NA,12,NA,TGTGCCAGCAGTGTCCTCACAGATACGCAGTATTTT,CASSVLTDTQYF
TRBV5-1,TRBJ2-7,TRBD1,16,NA,TGCGCCAGCAGCTCGGACCCGGGACAGGGTATCTACGAGCAGTACTTC,CASSSDPGQGIYEQYF
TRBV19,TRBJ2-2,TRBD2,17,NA,TGTGCCAGTAGGACGATTCGGCGGGGGGTGCACACCGGGGAGCTGTTTTTT,CASRTIRRGVHTGELFF
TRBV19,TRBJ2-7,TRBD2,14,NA,TGTGCCAGTAGTACGGGGGGAGGAACCTACGAGCAGTACTTC,CASSTGGGTYEQYF
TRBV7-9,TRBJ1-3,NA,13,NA,TGTGCCAGCAGCCCGGCTGGCGGAAACACCATATATTTT,CASSPAGGNTIYF
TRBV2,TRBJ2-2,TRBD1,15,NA,TGTGCCAGCAGCAGCTACAGGGGGCGGACCGGGGAGCTGTTTTTT,CASSSYRGRTGELFF
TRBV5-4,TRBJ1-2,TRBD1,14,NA,TGTGCCAGCAGCCCGGGACAGGGGGCGTCTGGCTACACCTTC,CASSPGQGASGYTF
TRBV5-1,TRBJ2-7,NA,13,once,TGCGCCAGCCGCGCGACAGCTACCTACGAGCAGTACTTC,CASRATATYEQYF
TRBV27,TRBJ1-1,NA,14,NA,TGTGCCAGCAGTTTAAGCGCAATGGGGGTGGAAGCTTTCTTT,CASSLSAMGVEAFF
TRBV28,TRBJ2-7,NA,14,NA,TGTGCCAGCAGTTTATCCGTTAGCGTTTACGAGCAGTACTTC,CASSLSVSVYEQYF
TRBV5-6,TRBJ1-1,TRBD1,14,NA,TGTGCCAGCAGAGTAACAGGGACAGGGGTAACAGCTTTCTTT,CASRVTGTGVTAFF
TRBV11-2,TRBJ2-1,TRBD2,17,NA,TGTGCCAGCAGCTTTGCGGAGAGCGGGAGGCCCTACAATGAGCAGTTCTTC,CASSFAESGRPYNEQFF
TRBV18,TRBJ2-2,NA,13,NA,TGTGCCAGCTTCCGTACGAACACCGGGGAGCTGTTTTTT,CASFRTNTGELFF
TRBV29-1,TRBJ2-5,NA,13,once,TGCAGCGCCACCCTGGGGGGTGCGGAGACCCAGTACTTC,CSATLGGAETQYF
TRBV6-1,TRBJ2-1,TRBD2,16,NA,TGTGCCAGCAGTGATCTAGCGGGAGTACTATACAATGAGCAGTTCTTC,CASSDLAGVLYNEQFF
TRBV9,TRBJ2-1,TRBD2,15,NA,TGTGCCAGCAGCGTCGGGACTACGCAGTTCAATGAGCAGTTCTTC,CASSVGTTQFNEQFF
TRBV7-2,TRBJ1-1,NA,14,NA,TGTGCCAGCAGCTTATACAAAGGGATGACTGAAGCTTTCTTT,CASSLYKGMTEAFF
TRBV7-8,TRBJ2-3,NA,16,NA,TGTGCCAGCAGCTTAGCGTTTCCAAGGGACTCAGATACGCAGTATTTT,CASSLAFPRDSDTQYF
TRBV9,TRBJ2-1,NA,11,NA,TGTGCCAGCGCTACATACAATGAGCAGTTCTTC,CASATYNEQFF
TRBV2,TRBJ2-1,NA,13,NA,TGTGCCGGACGTAAAGAAGTATTGAATGAGCAGTTCTTC,CAGRKEVLNEQFF
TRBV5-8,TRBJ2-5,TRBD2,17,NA,TGTGCCAGCAGCTTGGCTAGCGGGAGGGGGTACCAAGAGACCCAGTACTTC,CASSLASGRGYQETQYF
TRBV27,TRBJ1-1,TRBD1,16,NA,TGTGCCAGCAGTCTCTGGACAGGAAGCATGAACACTGAAGCTTTCTTT,CASSLWTGSMNTEAFF
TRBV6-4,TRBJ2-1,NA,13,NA,TGTGCCAGCAGTGACTCCCCGGTTGGTGAGCAGTTCTTC,CASSDSPVGEQFF